This is a list of T cell receptor beta chains from one sample in a study of cytomegalovirus exposure and HLA in healthy donors. Using immunoSEQ multiplex PCR, the repertoire was profiled, and TCRdb retains in-frame clones only, with some absent. The sample includes under 130,000 clones, around 75% of them seen just once. Specimen: PBMCs. These receptor sequences come from a man aged 25-45 years in good health and CMV-seropositive. Both conserved end residues are part of each CDR3. D genes are given only for firm matches. Expanded clones get a size class; other rows say once, few or many, or leave the size out.

v_gene	j_gene	len	d_gene	abundance	CDR3aa	CDR3nt
TRBV2	TRBJ2-7	15	TRBD1	few	CASRGRDRGQDEQYF	TGTGCCAGCAGGGGTAGGGACAGGGGGCAAGACGAGCAGTACTTC
TRBV5-8	TRBJ2-7	16	.	.	CASSLVSYGSSYEQYF	TGTGCCAGCAGCTTGGTTTCATACGGGAGCTCCTACGAGCAGTACTTC
TRBV5-4	TRBJ2-5	15	TRBD1	.	CASSLGDRVMETQYF	TGTGCCAGCAGCTTGGGGGACAGGGTAATGGAGACCCAGTACTTC
TRBV5-1	TRBJ1-2	13	.	medium-sized	CASSLGAPYGYTF	TGCGCCAGCAGCTTAGGGGCCCCCTATGGCTACACCTTC
TRBV6-5	TRBJ2-1	15	TRBD2	.	CATSPGLAAYNEQFF	TGTGCCACCAGCCCGGGACTAGCAGCTTACAATGAGCAGTTCTTC
TRBV5-1	TRBJ1-4	18	TRBD1	.	CASSPGQGARGFSEKLFF	TGCGCCAGCAGTCCGGGACAGGGGGCACGAGGGTTTAGTGAAAAACTGTTTTTT
TRBV19	TRBJ1-5	16	.	.	CASSVRDKYSNQPQHF	TGTGCCAGTAGTGTGAGGGACAAATATAGCAATCAGCCCCAGCATTTT
TRBV9	TRBJ1-1	14	.	.	CASSVGHLNTEAFF	TGTGCCAGCAGCGTAGGACACCTCAACACTGAAGCTTTCTTT
TRBV27	TRBJ2-7	15	.	.	CASSRTRRVSYEQYF	TGTGCCAGCAGCAGGACACGGAGGGTCTCCTACGAGCAGTACTTC
TRBV5-1	TRBJ2-3	16	.	.	CASSLGGLASTDTQYF	TGCGCCAGCAGCTTGGGAGGTCTCGCTAGCACAGATACGCAGTATTTT
TRBV6-6	TRBJ1-5	16	TRBD1	.	CASIGKTGMSNQPQHF	TGTGCCAGCATCGGAAAGACAGGGATGAGCAATCAGCCCCAGCATTTT
TRBV7-2	TRBJ2-7	15	.	.	CASSTYRDTSYEQYF	TGTGCCAGCAGCACCTACCGGGACACCTCCTACGAGCAGTACTTC
TRBV2	TRBJ1-5	16	.	.	CASSVDLGTKNQPQHF	TGTGCCAGCAGTGTTGACTTGGGGACAAAGAATCAGCCCCAGCATTTT
TRBV6-1	TRBJ1-6	15	TRBD1	.	CASSSQTGGNSPLHF	TGTGCCAGCAGTTCGCAGACAGGGGGGAATTCCCCCCTCCACTTT
TRBV7-2	TRBJ2-6	17	TRBD1	.	CASSYTGGGSGANVLTF	TGTGCCAGCAGCTACACAGGGGGCGGCTCTGGGGCCAACGTCCTGACTTTC
TRBV5-4	TRBJ1-2	14	TRBD1	.	CASSLESTGGGYTF	TGTGCCAGCAGCTTGGAATCGACAGGGGGTGGCTACACCTTC
TRBV4-3	TRBJ1-1	15	.	.	CASSQDLRGATEAFF	TGCGCCAGCAGCCAAGATCTTAGGGGTGCCACTGAAGCTTTCTTT
TRBV2	TRBJ1-6	15	.	.	CASSSRAMRDSPLHF	TGTGCCAGCAGTAGCCGGGCCATGCGGGATTCACCCCTCCACTTT
TRBV30	TRBJ1-5	15	TRBD1	.	CAWSAGDSSNQPQHF	TGTGCCTGGAGTGCAGGGGACAGTAGCAATCAGCCCCAGCATTTT
TRBV5-6	TRBJ1-2	13	.	.	CASSLVQPYGYTF	TGTGCCAGCAGCTTGGTACAGCCTTATGGCTACACCTTC
TRBV18	TRBJ1-5	17	.	.	CASSPPASGSGGQPQHF	TGTGCCAGCTCACCACCCGCTTCCGGCAGCGGCGGTCAGCCCCAGCATTTT
TRBV7-9	TRBJ1-4	14	TRBD1	.	CASSLRQGDEKLFF	TGTGCCAGCAGCCTCCGGCAGGGGGATGAAAAACTGTTTTTT
TRBV6-1	TRBJ2-7	14	TRBD1	.	CATPRGPGSYEQYF	TGTGCCACTCCGAGGGGGCCAGGCTCCTACGAGCAGTACTTC
TRBV27	TRBJ1-6	15	.	.	CASSFGGSYNSPLHF	TGTGCCAGCAGTTTCGGGGGATCCTATAATTCACCCCTCCACTTT
TRBV28	TRBJ2-3	14	.	.	CASSLRRRTDTQYF	TGTGCCAGCAGTTTACGCAGGCGCACAGATACGCAGTATTTT
TRBV6-6	TRBJ1-1	11	.	once	CASVSGAEAFF	TGTGCCAGCGTTTCGGGGGCTGAAGCTTTCTTT
TRBV2	TRBJ1-4	14	TRBD1	.	CASSLGTDLEKLFF	TGTGCCAGCAGTCTCGGGACAGACCTTGAAAAACTGTTTTTT
TRBV15	TRBJ2-1	17	TRBD1	.	CATSRDLRQGNYNEQFF	TGTGCCACCAGCAGAGATTTGCGACAGGGCAATTACAATGAGCAGTTCTTC
TRBV11-1	TRBJ1-2	15	.	.	CASSRRGQRGDGYTF	TGTGCCAGCAGCCGCCGTGGACAGAGGGGTGATGGCTACACCTTC
TRBV7-2	TRBJ2-2	17	TRBD2	.	CASSQLLAGGRTGELFF	TGTGCCAGCAGCCAACTACTAGCGGGGGGGCGAACCGGGGAGCTGTTTTTT
TRBV2	TRBJ1-1	13	.	.	CASLTQVNTEAFF	TGTGCCAGTCTGACACAAGTGAACACTGAAGCTTTCTTT
TRBV6-1	TRBJ1-1	13	.	.	CASNPSGVTEAFF	TGTGCCAGCAACCCCTCGGGGGTCACTGAAGCTTTCTTT
TRBV4-1	TRBJ2-3	15	.	.	CASSLRGTSTDTQYF	TGCGCCAGCAGCCTTAGGGGGACCAGCACAGATACGCAGTATTTT
TRBV4-3	TRBJ1-1	13	.	few	CASSQVSGEEAFF	TGCGCCAGCAGCCAAGTTTCCGGGGAGGAAGCTTTCTTT
TRBV5-4	TRBJ2-3	15	TRBD2	.	CASTKAGGPSDTQYF	TGTGCCAGCACCAAAGCGGGGGGGCCGTCAGATACGCAGTATTTT
TRBV6-4	TRBJ2-1	16	TRBD2	.	CASSSSGTSFVDEQFF	TGTGCCAGCAGCTCCTCCGGGACTAGCTTTGTGGATGAGCAGTTCTTC
TRBV4-1	TRBJ1-1	14	.	.	CASSQRTVFTEAFF	TGCGCCAGCAGCCAAAGGACAGTCTTCACTGAAGCTTTCTTT
TRBV30	TRBJ2-5	13	.	.	CAWSVAIRETQYF	TGTGCCTGGAGTGTTGCTATCCGAGAGACCCAGTACTTC
TRBV30	TRBJ1-5	15	.	.	CAWSVRGGNNQPQHF	TGTGCCTGGAGTGTACGAGGCGGAAACAATCAGCCCCAGCATTTT
TRBV5-1	TRBJ1-1	15	TRBD1	.	CASSFWTGGNTEAFF	TGCGCCAGCAGCTTTTGGACAGGGGGGAACACTGAAGCTTTCTTT
TRBV7-2	TRBJ2-2	15	TRBD1	.	CASSFLGGYTGELFF	TGTGCCAGCAGCTTTTTAGGGGGCTACACCGGGGAGCTGTTTTTT
TRBV10-3	TRBJ2-7	17	.	.	CAISESVAGIPSYEQYF	TGTGCCATCAGTGAGTCCGTGGCAGGAATCCCTTCCTACGAGCAGTACTTC
TRBV7-2	TRBJ2-1	13	TRBD2	.	CASSLGGGNEQFF	TGTGCCAGCAGCTTAGGCGGGGGGAATGAGCAGTTCTTC
TRBV19	TRBJ1-2	13	.	.	CASTIWGDYGYTF	TGTGCCAGTACCATATGGGGGGACTATGGCTACACCTTC
TRBV5-1	TRBJ2-7	15	.	.	CASSLQGYTYYEQYF	TGCGCCAGCAGCTTGCAGGGGTACACCTACTACGAGCAGTACTTC
TRBV4-1	TRBJ2-5	15	TRBD2	.	CASSQASGGGETQYF	TGCGCCAGCAGCCAGGCTAGCGGGGGGGGAGAGACCCAGTACTTC
TRBV11-2	TRBJ2-3	15	.	.	CASSPPGAGTDTQYF	TGTGCCAGCAGCCCACCAGGGGCCGGCACAGATACGCAGTATTTT
TRBV2	TRBJ2-7	14	TRBD1	once	CASSVRQGEKEQYF	TGTGCCAGCAGTGTGAGACAGGGGGAGAAAGAGCAGTACTTC
TRBV6-6	TRBJ1-2	12	.	.	CAILLPGYGYTF	TGTGCCATCCTCTTACCCGGGTATGGCTACACCTTC
TRBV6-5	TRBJ2-5	15	.	.	CASSYGTVEGETQYF	TGTGCCAGCAGTTACGGTACGGTGGAGGGAGAGACCCAGTACTTC
TRBV12-5	TRBJ2-7	14	.	.	CASALNSGLDEQYF	TGTGCTAGTGCCCTCAATTCAGGGCTGGACGAGCAGTACTTC